This T cell receptor beta chain originates from a study of blood T cell repertoires in COVID-19. V lost 0 bases to trimming and J lost 4 bases, with 12 bases between them. Germline CDR1 reads WNHNN; CDR2 reads SYGVQD (reference sequence). The CDR3 length is 15 residues. Method: immunoSEQ multiplex PCR; TCRdb's copy keeps in-frame clones and lacks some. Of some 300,000 clones listed, approximately 86% are singletons. The rearrangement joins TRBV10-1 to TRBJ1-2; D call uncertain. The origin of this receptor is a man aged 65-85 years with acute or convalescent COVID-19. Sequenced sample: peripheral blood. The chain's CDR3 is CASSESKRKCYGYTF. Here the CDR3 DNA reads TGCGCCAGCAGTGAGTCTAAGAGGAAATGCTATGGCTACACCTTC.